The 22 T cell receptor beta chains presented below share a single source sample, sequenced in a study of OX40 agonist ivuxolimab in advanced cancers. TCRdb keeps only in-frame clones here, not all; method: immunoSEQ multiplex PCR. The sample holds some 41,000 clones, about 88% seen once. Material: CD4+ or CD8+ T cells sorted from blood, obtained in a trial of the OX40 agonist ivuxolimab. The receptors stem from an adult with an advanced solid tumor such as melanoma, head and neck, liver or kidney cancer.

The rearrangement uses TRBV7-8 and TRBJ1-1; D not certain. V lost 4 bases and J 0 bases, leaving 15 bases between the germline ends. This CDR3 spans 16 amino acids. Germline V gene lookup returns CDR1 SGHVS and CDR2 FQNEAQ. CDR3 amino acids: CASSYPAGEMNTEAFF. For the CDR3, the DNA is TGTGCCAGCAGCTACCCAGCCGGGGAAATGAACACTGAAGCTTTCTTT.

The table lists this clone with a count of one. The rearrangement joins TRBV15 to TRBJ1-4, with D unclear. The V gene's germline CDR1 is LNHNV and CDR2 YYDKDF (reference sequence). V shed 1 base and J shed 2 bases, with 8 bases lying between them. This CDR3 has 15 residues. CDR3 sequence reads: CATSRAGGTNEKLFF. The CDR3 DNA sequence: TGTGCCACCAGCAGAGCAGGAGGGACTAATGAAAAACTGTTTTTT.

The J gene is TRBJ1-4, the V gene TRBV5-4; D is ambiguous. Germline V gene sequence: CDR1 SGHNT, CDR2 YYREEE (reference sequence). CDR3 length: 14 amino acids. The V and J ends lost 2 bases and 7 bases respectively, with 12 bases between them. For the CDR3, the DNA is TGTGCCAGCAGCTTTGGACTGAACGGTGAAAAACTGTTTTTT. It encodes CASSFGLNGEKLFF. Combining the CDR3 with reference TRBV5-4 and TRBJ1-4 gives the whole variable domain ETGVTQSPTHLIKTRGQQVTLRCSSQSGHNTVSWYQQALGQGPQFIFQYYREEENGRGNFPPRFSGLQFPNYSSELNVNALELDDSALYLCASSFGLNGEKLFFGSGTQLSVL.

By proportion, this clone is large. The rearrangement uses TRBV19 and TRBJ2-1, with D perhaps matching TRBD1 (8 bases). Germline V CDR1 and CDR2: LNHDA, SQIVND (reference sequence). The CDR3 consists of 13 residues. Trimming pared 6 bases from V and 6 bases from J, leaving 12 bases between. CDR3 protein: CASSHRGGNEQFF. Written as DNA, the CDR3 is TGTGCCAGTAGCCACAGGGGGGGCAATGAGCAGTTCTTC.

This rearrangement joins TRBV11-2 to TRBJ2-5, with D possibly being TRBD1 (5 bases). The germline gives CDR1 SGHAT, CDR2 FQNNGV. V lost 4 bases to trimming and J lost 4 bases, with 19 bases between them. This CDR3 region has 16 residues. The chain's CDR3 is CASSSKVGVGIETQYF. CDR3 bases: TGTGCCAGCAGCTCAAAAGTAGGGGTTGGAATAGAGACCCAGTACTTC.

The CDR3 is CASSIRQGGNQPQHF. For the CDR3, the DNA is TGTGCCAGCAGCATCCGACAGGGGGGCAATCAGCCCCAGCATTTT. The chain employs TRBV2 and TRBJ1-5; 9 bases are shared with TRBD1. This CDR3 has 15 residues. With 6 bases clipped from V and 2 bases from J, the junction kept 5 bases outside the gene matches. Germline V gene sequence: CDR1 SNHLY, CDR2 FYNNEI.

The chain joins TRBV14 to TRBJ1-2, with a possible D match to TRBD1 (6 bases). Germline V gives CDR1 SGHDN, CDR2 FVKESK. The ends were cut back, 11 bases at V and 5 bases at J, with 18 bases in the middle. The CDR3 is made up of 13 amino acids. Here the CDR3 DNA reads TGTGCCGGGGAAAGGGACAACTATTATGGCTACACCTTC. This gives the protein CAGERDNYYGYTF. Using reference TRBV14 and TRBJ1-2 for the parts outside the CDR3, the full variable domain is EAGVTQFPSHSVIEKGQTVTLRCDPISGHDNLYWYRRVMGKEIKFLLHFVKESKQDESGMPNNRFLAERTGGTYSTLKVQPAELEDSGVYFCAGERDNYYGYTFGSGTRLTVV.

V is TRBV7-9 and J is TRBJ1-1; 8 nucleotides line up with TRBD1. Losses at the gene ends were 5 bases for V and 6 bases for J; bases not matched to a gene: 5. The CDR3 is made up of 13 amino acids. Germline loops: CDR1 SEHNR, CDR2 FQNEAQ (reference sequence). The DNA for the CDR3 is TGTGCCAGCAGCCCGACACAGGGGGCTGAAGCTTTCTTT. This codes for CASSPTQGAEAFF.

This clone was counted a single time. The rearrangement joins TRBV29-1 to TRBJ2-3; 12 bases map to TRBD2. The CDR3 has 15 amino acids. V gave up 3 bases and J gave up 1 base; unmatched junction bases: 2. CDR1 SQVTM and CDR2 ANQGSEA come from the germline V gene. CDR3 sequence reads: CSVEPSGRGTDTQYF. The CDR3 nucleotides read TGCAGCGTTGAGCCTAGCGGGAGGGGCACAGATACGCAGTATTTT.

The CDR3 loop reads CASSLYASYTF. The DNA for the CDR3 is TGTGCCAGCAGTTTATACGCGAGCTACACCTTC. The chain couples TRBV28 to TRBJ1-2; D unclear. Germline assignment: CDR1 MDHEN and CDR2 SYDVKM. Trimming left V 1 base short and J 9 bases short, with 6 bases between. CDR3 size: 11 residues.

The chain employs TRBV5-5 and TRBJ2-5; tentative D call: TRBD1 (5 bases). Between the trimmed V and J ends, which lost 0 bases and 2 bases, there was a span of 8 bases. The CDR3 consists of 14 residues. In germline, CDR1 is SGHKS, CDR2 YYEKEE (reference sequence). The CDR3 sequence is CASSLGQLQETQYF. CDR3 in DNA: TGTGCCAGCAGCTTGGGACAGTTACAAGAGACCCAGTACTTC. Variable domain in full (rest from reference TRBV5-5 and TRBJ2-5): DAGVTQSPTHLIKTRGQQVTLRCSPISGHKSVSWYQQVLGQGPQFIFQYYEKEERGRGNFPDRFSARQFPNYSSELNVNALLLGDSALYLCASSLGQLQETQYFGPGTRLLVL.

This clone occurred a few times. This chain uses TRBV7-6 with TRBJ1-5; D is possibly TRBD1 (5 bases). The CDR3 is 15 residues long. The germline gives CDR1 SGHVS, CDR2 FNYEAQ. Trimming stripped 2 bases from V and 7 bases from J, with 15 bases between. CDR3 loop: CASSLYGAPGQPQHF. CDR3 nucleotides: TGTGCCAGCAGCTTATATGGGGCCCCCGGCCAGCCCCAGCATTTT.

Comments on this clone: Within the sample, other DNA sequences also encode this same CDR3. This chain links TRBV27 with TRBJ2-7; D is ambiguous. The V end lost 0 bases, the J end lost 0 bases, and 6 bases lay between the germline ends. Germline CDR1 and CDR2: MNHEY and SMNVEV (reference sequence). The CDR3 has 14 amino acids. CDR3 DNA: TGTGCCAGCAGTTTATCCACGGCCTCCTACGAGCAGTACTTC. As protein: CASSLSTASYEQYF.

The V call is TRBV7-8, the J call TRBJ1-5; TRBD1 is a possible D gene (6 bases). The CDR3 length is 18 residues. Between the trimmed V and J ends, which lost 1 base and 4 bases, there was a span of 20 bases. CDR1 and CDR2 (germline): SGHVS, FQNEAQ. The CDR3 is CASSLVYRVGVGNQPQHF. CDR3 DNA: TGTGCCAGCAGCTTAGTATACAGGGTAGGGGTGGGAAATCAGCCCCAGCATTTT.

This rearrangement joins TRBV7-9 to TRBJ2-7, with D possibly TRBD2 on 6 matching bases. The CDR3 runs to 14 residues. Germline CDR1 is SEHNR and CDR2 is FQNEAQ (reference sequence). V dropped 5 bases and J dropped 5 bases, with 16 bases sitting between them. CDR3 DNA: TGTGCCAGCAGCCCTTGGAGGGACCTCAACGAGCAGTACTTC. Amino acid sequence: CASSPWRDLNEQYF.

The chain recombines TRBV7-3 with TRBJ2-1; 10 bases fit TRBD2. Germline values: CDR1 SGHTA, CDR2 FQGTGA. The CDR3 has 16 amino acids. Trimming cost V 5 bases and J 2 bases; bases outside gene matches: 6. As DNA, the CDR3 is TGTGCCAGCAGCCGATGGACTAGCGGCACCTACAATGAGCAGTTCTTC. Residues: CASSRWTSGTYNEQFF.

V usage is TRBV13 and J usage is TRBJ1-3; D gene unclear. Germline V gene sequence: CDR1 PRHDT, CDR2 FYEKMQ (reference sequence). The V and J ends lost 0 bases and 1 base respectively, with 16 bases between them. The CDR3 has 18 residues. The chain's CDR3 is CASSLGPLGSGSGNTIYF. Here the CDR3 DNA reads TGTGCCAGCAGCTTAGGGCCGTTGGGGAGCGGGTCTGGAAACACCATATATTTT.

The rearrangement links TRBV5-1 to TRBJ2-6; D not resolved. In germline, CDR1 is SGHRS, CDR2 YFSETQ. This CDR3 has 15 residues. Trimming cost V 0 bases and J 4 bases, with 8 bases left between them. Here the CDR3 DNA reads TGCGCCAGCAGCTTGGTGGTGGGAGGGGCCAACGTCCTGACTTTC. This translates into CASSLVVGGANVLTF.

The V and J genes are TRBV19 and TRBJ1-5, with no clear D. Germline assignment: CDR1 LNHDA and CDR2 SQIVND (reference sequence). The length of the CDR3 is 13 residues. The ends were cut back, 3 bases at V and 5 bases at J, with 8 bases in the middle. The CDR3 region is CASSIQGHQPQHF. In nucleotides, the CDR3 is TGTGCCAGTAGTATTCAAGGGCATCAGCCCCAGCATTTT. Looking up the rest from reference TRBV19 and TRBJ1-5 gives the full variable domain: DGGITQSPKYLFRKEGQNVTLSCEQNLNHDAMYWYRQDPGQGLRLIYYSQIVNDFQKGDIAEGYSVSREKKESFPLTVTSAQKNPTAFYLCASSIQGHQPQHFGDGTRLSIL.

V is TRBV15 and J is TRBJ2-5; no definite D call. The germline gives CDR1 LNHNV, CDR2 YYDKDF (reference sequence). This CDR3 has 11 residues. Trimming shortened V by 4 bases and J by 5 bases, and 5 bases separated the two germline ends. Written as DNA, the CDR3 is TGTGCCACCAGCATAATGGAGACCCAGTACTTC. Protein sequence: CATSIMETQYF.

The chain uses TRBV2 and TRBJ2-7, with D unclear. Deletions cut 6 bases from V and 2 bases from J, with 17 bases between. The CDR3 consists of 15 residues. Per germline, CDR1 SNHLY and CDR2 FYNNEI. CDR3 loop: CASRSISLLPYEQYF. The CDR3 DNA sequence: TGTGCCAGCAGATCCATTAGCTTGTTGCCCTACGAGCAGTACTTC.

V is TRBV28 and J is TRBJ1-6; D ambiguous. Trimming removed 5 bases from V and 8 bases from J, with 16 bases in between. The CDR3 has 15 residues. Germline CDR1 MDHEN, CDR2 SYDVKM. The CDR3 protein is CASSPANLLDSPLHF. The CDR3 nucleotides are TGTGCCAGCAGTCCCGCCAATTTACTGGATTCACCCCTCCACTTT.